This record looks at one T cell receptor (beta chain) sequence and its context. One entry per CDR3 protein results from TCRdb running MiXCR on the PCR reads. The table records some 84,000 distinct CDR3 sequences, about 54% of them present only once. The data were taken from a study of CDR3 diversity in severe acne. The CDR3 is 14 residues long. Germline-derived CDR1 and CDR2 are SEHNR and FQNEAQ (reference sequence). The ends were cut back, 1 base at V and 5 bases at J, with 11 bases in the middle. This clonotype was sampled from a male donor in good health, without acne. The sample was blood. The rearrangement joins TRBV7-9 to TRBJ1-1, with D perhaps TRBD1 (5 bases). The CDR3 coding sequence is TGTGCCAGCAGCTTAGATCCAGGGACGACTGAAGCTTTCTTT. As protein: CASSLDPGTTEAFF.